This entry lists 17 T cell receptor beta chains sequenced from one sample in a study of OX40 agonist ivuxolimab in advanced cancers. Data came from immunoSEQ multiplex PCR; TCRdb stores just in-frame clones and leaves some out. Of over 40,000 clones listed, 75% to 90% are singletons. Sequenced material: CD4+ or CD8+ T cells sorted from blood, taken in a trial of the OX40 agonist ivuxolimab. These TCRs come from an adult with an advanced solid tumor such as melanoma, head and neck, liver or kidney cancer.

The V call is TRBV5-6, the J call TRBJ2-2, with no clear D. V was clipped by 1 base and J by 6 bases, with 7 bases between them. The CDR3 contains 13 residues. Germline V gene sequence: CDR1 SGHDT, CDR2 YYEEEE. The CDR3 here is CASSLLGSGELFF. The CDR3 DNA sequence: TGTGCCAGCAGCTTGTTGGGTTCCGGGGAGCTGTTTTTT.

The genes are TRBV18 and TRBJ1-1; 8 bases fit TRBD1. Per the germline V gene, CDR1 is KGHSH and CDR2 is LQKENI. Trimming at V came to 3 bases and at J to 3 bases, leaving 6 bases not matched to a gene. CDR3 size: 15 residues. The CDR3 region has the DNA TGTGCCAGCTCACCGTCGACAGGGGTAGACACTGAAGCTTTCTTT. Translated: CASSPSTGVDTEAFF. The variable domain in full, with the rest retrieved from reference TRBV18 and TRBJ1-1, is NAGVMQNPRHLVRRRGQEARLRCSPMKGHSHVYWYRQLPEEGLKFMVYLQKENIIDESGMPKERFSAEFPKEGPSILRIQQVVRGDSAAYFCASSPSTGVDTEAFFGQGTRLTVV.

The CDR3 protein is CASSSQDPSYEQYF. CDR3 nucleotide sequence: TGCGCCAGCAGCTCCCAGGATCCCTCCTACGAGCAGTACTTC. This sequence joins TRBV5-1 and TRBJ2-7; D is unresolved. CDR3 length: 14 residues. The germline V gene has CDR1 SGHRS and CDR2 YFSETQ. V lost 3 bases, J lost 0 bases, and 10 bases lay in between.

The V and J genes are TRBV10-2 and TRBJ1-4; 7 bases align to TRBD1. The CDR3 consists of 17 residues. The V and J ends lost 3 bases and 0 bases, in that order; junction bases with no gene match: 7. Germline V gene lookup returns CDR1 WSHSY and CDR2 SAAADI. The CDR3 bases are TGCGCCAGCAGTGATTTCTTGACAGGGCCAACTAATGAAAAACTGTTTTTT. Its protein product is CASSDFLTGPTNEKLFF.

The chain is built from TRBV5-4 and TRBJ2-5; D not resolved. The germline V gene has CDR1 SGHNT and CDR2 YYREEE (reference sequence). V was clipped by 2 bases and J by 0 bases, with 8 bases between them. The CDR3 has 14 residues. The CDR3 DNA reads as TGTGCCAGCAGCTTAGAAGGAGACCAAGAGACCCAGTACTTC. This sequence encodes CASSLEGDQETQYF.

The chain uses TRBV29-1 and TRBJ1-1, with TRBD1 matching 9 bases. V shed 4 bases and J 5 bases; nucleotides not matched to a gene: 8. The CDR3 is 14 residues long. CDR1 SQVTM and CDR2 ANQGSEA come from the germline V gene. This chain's CDR3 is CSVGGSGTGTEAFF. The CDR3 DNA follows: TGCAGCGTTGGGGGATCCGGGACAGGGACTGAAGCTTTCTTT. Combining the CDR3 with reference TRBV29-1 and TRBJ1-1 gives the whole variable domain SAVISQKPSRDICQRGTSLTIQCQVDSQVTMMFWYRQQPGQSLTLIATANQGSEATYESGFVIDKFPISRPNLTFSTLTVSNMSPEDSSIYLCSVGGSGTGTEAFFGQGTRLTVV.

V is TRBV7-2 and J is TRBJ2-4; D uncertain. Germline CDR1 SGHTA, CDR2 FQGNSA. Trimming shortened V by 2 bases and J by 0 bases, and 11 bases separated the two germline ends. The CDR3 runs 16 residues. CDR3 coding DNA: TGTGCCAGCAGCTTAACGGCCGCAGTAGCCAAAAACATTCAGTACTTC. Encoded protein: CASSLTAAVAKNIQYF.

The V call is TRBV6-1, the J call TRBJ1-4; D not resolved. Germline V CDR1 and CDR2: MNHNS, SASEGT. V lost 3 bases and J 7 bases, leaving 12 bases between the germline ends. The CDR3 consists of 14 residues. CDR3: CASSDDELGEKLFF. The CDR3 DNA follows: TGTGCCAGCAGTGACGATGAATTGGGTGAAAAACTGTTTTTT.

This clone has a single count. The rearrangement joins TRBV6-1 to TRBJ2-7, with 11 bases lining up with TRBD2. Germline lookup yields CDR1 MNHNS and CDR2 SASEGT. The CDR3 spans 16 residues. With V trimmed by 2 bases and J by 3 bases, 6 bases remained unmatched. For the CDR3, the DNA is TGTGCCAGCAGTGAACCTCGACTAGCGGGAAACTACGAGCAGTACTTC. It yields the protein CASSEPRLAGNYEQYF.

The chain joins TRBV29-1 to TRBJ2-5; 7 nucleotides agree with TRBD2. The J call may be wrong; the DNA end is better matched by TRBJ2-7. This CDR3 is built from 12 residues. Germline CDR1 reads SQVTM; CDR2 reads ANQGSEA. In nucleotides, the CDR3 is TGCAGCGTCCACGGCGGGGGAAGCGAGCAGTACTTC. Protein product: CSVHGGGSEQYF.

The chain has TRBV20-1 and TRBJ2-4; TRBD1 matches at 9 bases. V lost 6 bases, J lost 13 bases, and 7 bases stayed unmatched. This CDR3 comprises 11 residues. Per the germline V gene, CDR1 is DFQATT and CDR2 is SNEGSKA (reference sequence). CDR3 protein: CSAPLGTGQYF. The CDR3 coding sequence is TGCAGTGCCCCTTTGGGGACAGGGCAGTACTTC.

Relative to its sample, this clone is medium-sized. The chain is built from TRBV10-3 and TRBJ1-1; 9 bases map to TRBD1. This CDR3 region has 15 residues. V trimming: 3 bases; J trimming: 3 bases; junction bases outside the gene matches: 5. Germline loops: CDR1 ENHRY, CDR2 SYGVKD. CDR3 loop: CAISDRRQGDTEAFF. For the CDR3, the DNA is TGTGCCATCAGTGATCGAAGACAGGGGGACACTGAAGCTTTCTTT.

The chain has TRBV4-3 and TRBJ2-1; 7 bases are shared with TRBD2. The V gene end was trimmed by 0 bases and the J gene end by 1 base; junction bases not matched to a gene: 6. Germline V lookup: CDR1 LGHNA, CDR2 YSLEER. The CDR3 extends over 17 amino acids. CDR3 residues: CASSQDFTGGSYNEQFF. Here the CDR3 DNA reads TGCGCCAGCAGCCAAGATTTTACGGGAGGATCCTACAATGAGCAGTTCTTC.

The chain employs TRBV7-6 and TRBJ1-3; 10 nucleotides agree with TRBD1. The V and J ends lost 4 bases and 5 bases, in that order; junction bases with no gene match: 5. The CDR3 runs 15 residues. The germline V gene has CDR1 SGHVS and CDR2 FNYEAQ. The chain's CDR3 is CASSSDRGLRNTIYF. CDR3 sequence (DNA): TGTGCCAGCAGCTCCGACAGGGGGCTACGAAACACCATATATTTT. The variable domain in full, completed from reference TRBV7-6 and TRBJ1-3, reads GAGVSQSPRYKVTKRGQDVALRCDPISGHVSLYWYRQALGQGPEFLTYFNYEAQQDKSGLPNDRFSAERPEGSISTLTIQRTEQRDSAMYRCASSSDRGLRNTIYFGEGSWLTVV.

The count of this clone is one. This sequence joins TRBV4-3 and TRBJ1-4; possible D gene TRBD1, 5 bases. The CDR3 covers 15 residues. CDR1 is LGHNA and CDR2 is YSLEER in the germline V gene. V gave up 1 base and J gave up 7 bases, with 13 bases separating them. CDR3 sequence reads: CASSQGDRGGEKLFF. DNA of the CDR3: TGCGCCAGCAGCCAAGGAGACAGAGGCGGTGAAAAACTGTTTTTT.

The chain uses TRBV5-5 and TRBJ2-1; D possibly matches TRBD1 or TRBD2 (5 bases each). Trimming took off 5 bases at V and 8 bases at J, with 11 bases between the two ends. Germline assignment: CDR1 SGHKS and CDR2 YYEKEE (reference sequence). The CDR3 extends over 12 amino acids. DNA of the CDR3: TGTGCCAGCAGTTGGGACGGCCATGAGCAGTTCTTC. Translated, it gives CASSWDGHEQFF.

V gene TRBV9 combines with J gene TRBJ2-5; possibly TRBD2 for D (6 bases). Germline V lookup: CDR1 SGDLS, CDR2 YYNGEE. The CDR3 consists of 16 residues. V lost 3 bases and J 2 bases, leaving 17 bases between the germline ends. The CDR3 nucleotides are TGTGCCAGCAGCGCGGCGGCCGGGAGCTTTCAAGAGACCCAGTACTTC. This gives the protein CASSAAAGSFQETQYF.